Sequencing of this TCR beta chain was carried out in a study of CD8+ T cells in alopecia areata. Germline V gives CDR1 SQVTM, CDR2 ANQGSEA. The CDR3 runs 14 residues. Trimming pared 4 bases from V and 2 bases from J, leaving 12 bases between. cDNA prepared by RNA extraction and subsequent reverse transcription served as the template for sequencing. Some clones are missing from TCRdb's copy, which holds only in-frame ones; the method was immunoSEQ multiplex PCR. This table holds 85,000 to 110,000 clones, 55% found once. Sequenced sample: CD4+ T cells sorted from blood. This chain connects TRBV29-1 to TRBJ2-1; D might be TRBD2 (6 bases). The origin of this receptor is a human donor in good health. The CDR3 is CSVVGGPPYNEQFF. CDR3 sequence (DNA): TGCAGCGTTGTGGGGGGACCCCCCTACAATGAGCAGTTCTTC.